A selection of T cell receptor beta chains follows, all from one sample in a study of T cell responses to AZD1222 COVID-19 vaccine. Repertoires were generated with immunoSEQ multiplex PCR, while TCRdb's copy carries only in-frame clones and drops some. This sample yields about 98,000 clones, of which more than 70% are seen a single time; 15% to 20% belongs to the top ten. This material consisted of peripheral blood, taken on day 0 of AZD1222 vaccination. These receptors were collected from an adult in good health. CDR3s include the opening cysteine and the closing phenylalanine or tryptophan. The D gene is left open where the match is weak. Clone size, where shown, is once, few, many, or a class for clones that have expanded.

TGCAGCGTTATTGACCAGGGTCTCGAGCAGTACTTC | CSVIDQGLEQYF | . | TRBV29-1 | . | TRBJ2-7 | 12
TGTGCCAGCAGCCTCACGGGGGGGCAGCCCCAGCATTTT | CASSLTGGQPQHF | . | TRBV14 | . | TRBJ1-5 | 13
TGTGCCAGCAGCGTAGGTGCAGGGAAAAATGAAAAACTGTTTTTT | CASSVGAGKNEKLFF | . | TRBV9 | . | TRBJ1-4 | 15
TGCGCCAGCAGAGACAATGCCCAGGGCGGCTACACCTTC | CASRDNAQGGYTF | few | TRBV23-1 | . | TRBJ1-2 | 13
TGTGCCAGCAGCTTACGGAGTAGGGAGACCCAGTACTTC | CASSLRSRETQYF | . | TRBV7-6 | . | TRBJ2-5 | 13
TGTGCCAGCGGTCTTGGAGGGGGTGGGACAGATACGCAGTATTTT | CASGLGGGGTDTQYF | . | TRBV2 | . | TRBJ2-3 | 15
TGTGCCAGCATCAGCGGGGGGGCCTCGACTAATGAGCAGTTCTTC | CASISGGASTNEQFF | . | TRBV6-6 | TRBD2 | TRBJ2-1 | 15
TGTGCCATATCGGGCACCGGGGAGCTGTTTTTT | CAISGTGELFF | . | TRBV6-5 | . | TRBJ2-2 | 11
TGTGCCAGCACCACGGGGGGGCAGCCCCAGCATTTT | CASTTGGQPQHF | once | TRBV28 | . | TRBJ1-5 | 12
TGCGCCAGCAGCCAAGATAGGAAGTATGGCTACACCTTC | CASSQDRKYGYTF | once | TRBV4-3 | . | TRBJ1-2 | 13
TGTGCCAGCAGTTCTCCGGGACAGTCTAACTATGGCTACACCTTC | CASSSPGQSNYGYTF | . | TRBV28 | TRBD1 | TRBJ1-2 | 15
TGTGCCACCGCCGGGACTCGGGAAGAGACCCAGTACTTC | CATAGTREETQYF | . | TRBV6-5 | . | TRBJ2-5 | 13
TGTGCCAGCAGCTTAGCGTCCAGTGCTCAGCCCCAGCATTTT | CASSLASSAQPQHF | . | TRBV7-9 | . | TRBJ1-5 | 14
TGTGCCAGTAGTATGGGGATGACTTGGTTTAGGGAGACCCAGTACTTC | CASSMGMTWFRETQYF | . | TRBV19 | . | TRBJ2-5 | 16
TGTGCCACGACCCCCGACGGCGCTGTTTCACCCCTCCACTTT | CATTPDGAVSPLHF | . | TRBV10-3 | . | TRBJ1-6 | 14
TGCAGCGTAAGGGGGGGAAGCTCGGGGAACACTGAAGCTTTCTTT | CSVRGGSSGNTEAFF | . | TRBV29-1 | . | TRBJ1-1 | 15
TGTGCCAGCAGCCAAGGACGGACCTCTGGGGCCAACGTCCTGACTTTC | CASSQGRTSGANVLTF | . | TRBV3-1/TRBV3-2 | . | TRBJ2-6 | 16
TGTGCCATCAGCGCGGGACAGCCCAATCAGCCCCAGCATTTT | CAISAGQPNQPQHF | . | TRBV10-3 | TRBD1 | TRBJ1-5 | 14
TGCGCCAGCAGCTCGACTAGCGACAAAAACATTCAGTACTTC | CASSSTSDKNIQYF | . | TRBV5-1 | TRBD2 | TRBJ2-4 | 14
TGTGCCAGCAGTATCCTCTCCTACGAGCAGTACTTC | CASSILSYEQYF | once | TRBV2 | . | TRBJ2-7 | 12
TGCGCCAGCAGCGCGGGGGACAGAGCAACTAATGAAAAACTGTTTTTT | CASSAGDRATNEKLFF | . | TRBV5-1 | TRBD1 | TRBJ1-4 | 16
TGTGCCAGCAGTCTGGGGGGGCAAGAGACCCAGTACTTC | CASSLGGQETQYF | . | TRBV7-2 | TRBD2 | TRBJ2-5 | 13
TGTGCCAGCAGCACCGGACAGGGGAGCTATGGCTACACCTTC | CASSTGQGSYGYTF | . | TRBV9 | TRBD1 | TRBJ1-2 | 14
TGCGCCAGCAGCCTGGGAAGCGGGAATCAGCCCCAGCATTTT | CASSLGSGNQPQHF | . | TRBV4-3 | . | TRBJ1-5 | 14
TGTGCCAGCACCATCGGACAGGGGTACACTGAAGCTTTCTTT | CASTIGQGYTEAFF | . | TRBV7-9 | TRBD1 | TRBJ1-1 | 14
TGTGCCAGCAGCGCTACCTGGACAGGTAACACTGAAGCTTTCTTT | CASSATWTGNTEAFF | few | TRBV7-8 | TRBD1 | TRBJ1-1 | 15
TGTGCCAGCAGCTTGGGGGACAGTAATGAAAAACTGTTTTTT | CASSLGDSNEKLFF | . | TRBV5-4 | TRBD1 | TRBJ1-4 | 14
TGTGCCAGCAGCTCGACAGGGGGCACGAGGGAAAAACTGTTTTTT | CASSSTGGTREKLFF | . | TRBV7-2 | TRBD1 | TRBJ1-4 | 15
TGTGCCAGTAAGGGATTCGGGAGGAGCCAAGAGACCCAGTACTTC | CASKGFGRSQETQYF | . | TRBV19 | TRBD2 | TRBJ2-5 | 15
TGTGCCTCAGAGGGTATTTTCTCCTACGAGCAGTACTTC | CASEGIFSYEQYF | . | TRBV2 | . | TRBJ2-7 | 13